This TCR beta chain emerged from a study of CD8+ T cells in alopecia areata. Specified treatment: oral pan-JAK inhibitor, 5-10 mg twice daily. Sequencing relied on a cDNA template that was reverse transcribed from extracted RNA. Some clones are missing from TCRdb's copy, which holds only in-frame ones; the method was immunoSEQ multiplex PCR. The repertoire includes roughly 210,000 clones, around 43% of them detected once, and approximately 2.9% sits in the top ten. This clone was observed a handful of times. Its specificity is unknown. Study-wide findings and caveats: Numerous expanded lesional clones remained in scalp and blood during tofacitinib.

This CDR3 is 16 amino acids long. Germline V gene sequence: CDR1 SGHTA, CDR2 FQGTGA. V dropped 4 bases and J dropped 4; count of bases not matched to a gene: 8. The V call is TRBV7-3, the J call TRBJ2-3; 10 positions match TRBD2. Here the sequenced sample was CD4+ T cells sorted from blood, taken at approximately week 36, from a patient treated with tofacitinib. The receptor comes from a human donor with alopecia areata. This CDR3 is CASSSRAGGGADTQYF. The CDR3 coding sequence is TGTGCCAGCAGCTCCAGAGCGGGAGGGGGAGCAGATACGCAGTATTTT.